One sample yielded the 4 T cell receptor beta chains listed below, sequenced in a study of blood T cell repertoires in COVID-19. Measured with immunoSEQ multiplex PCR; TCRdb has only the in-frame clones, and not every one. Among roughly 93,000 clones listed, over 75% were seen once. The sample taken for sequencing was peripheral blood. Receptor source: a woman older than 75 with acute or convalescent COVID-19.

The chain couples TRBV18 to TRBJ2-6; 7 bases agree with TRBD2. After removal of 6 bases from V and 3 bases from J, the junction contained 5 bases not matched to a gene. Germline V gene lookup returns CDR1 KGHSH and CDR2 LQKENI. The CDR3 consists of 15 residues. As DNA, the CDR3 is TGTGCCAGCTCCCCCGGGACTATTGGGGCCAACGTCCTGACTTTC. Its translation is CASSPGTIGANVLTF.

The sample holds one count of this clone. The chain combines TRBV2 with TRBJ1-1, with D possibly matching TRBD1 (5 bases). The V end was cut by 2 bases, the J end by 3 bases, with 7 bases between. The CDR3 runs to 13 residues. Germline lookup yields CDR1 SNHLY and CDR2 FYNNEI. CDR3 in amino acids: CASSERGHTEAFF. CDR3 nucleotides: TGTGCCAGCAGTGAAAGGGGCCACACTGAAGCTTTCTTT.

The chain links TRBV19 to TRBJ2-1, with 9 bases identical to TRBD1. V gave up 6 bases and J gave up 8 bases; unmatched junction bases: 14. This CDR3 is 16 amino acids long. In germline, CDR1 is LNHDA, CDR2 SQIVND (reference sequence). DNA of the CDR3: TGTGCCAGTAGCGGGTACGGGGGACAGGGTTTTGATGAGCAGTTCTTC. Translated: CASSGYGGQGFDEQFF.

The chain couples TRBV15 to TRBJ2-7; 8 positions match TRBD1. After removal of 0 bases from V and 3 bases from J, the junction contained 1 base not matched to a gene. The CDR3 extends over 14 amino acids. Germline CDR1 LNHNV, CDR2 YYDKDF (reference sequence). This CDR3 reads CATSREGTGYEQYF. DNA for the CDR3: TGTGCCACCAGCAGAGAGGGGACAGGCTACGAGCAGTACTTC.